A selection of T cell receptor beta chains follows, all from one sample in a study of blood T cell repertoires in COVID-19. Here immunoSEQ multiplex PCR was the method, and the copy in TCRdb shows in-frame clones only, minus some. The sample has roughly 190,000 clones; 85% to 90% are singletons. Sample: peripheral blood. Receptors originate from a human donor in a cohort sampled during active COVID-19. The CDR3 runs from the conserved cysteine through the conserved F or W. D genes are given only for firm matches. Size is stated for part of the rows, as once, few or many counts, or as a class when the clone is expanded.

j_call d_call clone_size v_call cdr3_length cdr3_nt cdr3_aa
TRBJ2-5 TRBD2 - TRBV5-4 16 TGTGCCAGCAGCTTCGGGACTAGCGGGCCGCAAGAGACCCAGTACTTC CASSFGTSGPQETQYF
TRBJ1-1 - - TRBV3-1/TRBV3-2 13 TGTGCCAGCAGCCAACTCAGGGGCACTGAAGCTTTCTTT CASSQLRGTEAFF
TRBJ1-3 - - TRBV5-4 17 TGTGCCAGCAGCTTGAGGAGGGGGGGTTCCTCTGGAAACACCATATATTTT CASSLRRGGSSGNTIYF
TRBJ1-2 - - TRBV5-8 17 TGTGCCAGCAGCCGTAGTGTTGGTGCCAGGGGTATCTATGGCTACACCTTC CASSRSVGARGIYGYTF
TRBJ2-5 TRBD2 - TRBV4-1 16 TGCGCCAGCAGCCAGGACTTCACGGGAGGGCGAGAGACCCAGTACTTC CASSQDFTGGRETQYF
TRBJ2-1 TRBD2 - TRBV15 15 TGTGCCACCAGCAGGGCCGGGACTAGCCGCAATGAGCAGTTCTTC CATSRAGTSRNEQFF
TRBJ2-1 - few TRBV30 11 TGTGCCTGGAGACTAGTAAATGAGCAGTTCTTC CAWRLVNEQFF
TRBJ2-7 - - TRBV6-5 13 TGTGCCAGCAGTTACCGGGACTCCTACGAGCAGTACTTC CASSYRDSYEQYF
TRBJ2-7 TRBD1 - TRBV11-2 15 TGTGCCAGCAGCTTAGATCCCTTAAACAGGGGCGAGCAGTACTTC CASSLDPLNRGEQYF
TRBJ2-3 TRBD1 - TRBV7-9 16 TGTGCCAGCAGCATAGGACAGGGGGCAAAAAAGGATACGCAGTATTTT CASSIGQGAKKDTQYF
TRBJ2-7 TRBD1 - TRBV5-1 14 TGCGCCAGCAGCTCAGACAGGGGTATGGACGAGCAGTACTTC CASSSDRGMDEQYF
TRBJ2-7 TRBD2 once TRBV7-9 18 TGTGCCAGCAGCTTAAGGGGGCTACCTAGCGGGAGGCCCTACGAGCAGTACTTC CASSLRGLPSGRPYEQYF
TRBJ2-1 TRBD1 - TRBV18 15 TGTGCCAGCTCAAATGGACAGGCGATATACAATGAGCAGTTCTTC CASSNGQAIYNEQFF
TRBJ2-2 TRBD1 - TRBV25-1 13 TGTGCCAGCAGTGGACAGGGGACCGGGGAGCTGTTTTTT CASSGQGTGELFF
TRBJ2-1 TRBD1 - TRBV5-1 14 TGCGCCAGCAGCTGGAGGTTACAGGGGAATGAGCAGTTCTTC CASSWRLQGNEQFF
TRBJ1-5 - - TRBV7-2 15 TGTGCCAGCAGCTTACTCACAGGGAGCAATCAGCCCCAGCATTTT CASSLLTGSNQPQHF
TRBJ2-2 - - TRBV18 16 TGTGCCAGCTCACCTTATACCGGAGAGGACACCGGGGAGCTGTTTTTT CASSPYTGEDTGELFF
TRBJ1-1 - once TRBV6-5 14 TGTGCCAGCAGACAAGGGGGAGCCAACACTGAAGCTTTCTTT CASRQGGANTEAFF
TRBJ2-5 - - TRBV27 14 TGTGCCAGCAGTTTAGTTTCCGTCGGAGAGACCCAGTACTTC CASSLVSVGETQYF
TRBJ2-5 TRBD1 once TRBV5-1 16 TGCGCCAGCAGCTTACGGGGACAGGGGGCACAGGAGACCCAGTACTTC CASSLRGQGAQETQYF
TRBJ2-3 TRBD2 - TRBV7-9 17 TGTGCCAGCAGCTTAATGTCTAGCGGGGCGAGTGGGGATACGCAGTATTTT CASSLMSSGASGDTQYF
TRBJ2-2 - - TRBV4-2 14 TGTGCCAGCAGCCAAGACGCGATCGCCGGGGAGCTGTTTTTT CASSQDAIAGELFF
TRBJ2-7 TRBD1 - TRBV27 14 TGTGCCAGCAGTGCGACAGGGGGCGCAGACGAGCAGTACTTC CASSATGGADEQYF
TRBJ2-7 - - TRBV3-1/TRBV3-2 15 TGTGCCAGCAGCCACGCAGGGGACATCTCCTACGAGCAGTACTTC CASSHAGDISYEQYF
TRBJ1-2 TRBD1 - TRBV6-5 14 TGTGCCAGCGGACAGGCTGGGGGCACCTATGGCTACACCTTC CASGQAGGTYGYTF
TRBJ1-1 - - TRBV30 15 TGTGCCTGGAGCAAGAGGAGGATTCCGGGGGCTGAAGCTTTCTTT CAWSKRRIPGAEAFF
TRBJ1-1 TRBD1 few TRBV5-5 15 TGTGCCAGCAGCTTCCAATCCGACAGGGCGACTGAAGCTTTCTTT CASSFQSDRATEAFF
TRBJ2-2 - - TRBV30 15 TGTGCCTGGAGTTCGAGCGGTTTAGTCACCGGGGAGCTGTTTTTT CAWSSSGLVTGELFF
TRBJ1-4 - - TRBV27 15 TGTGCCAGCAGTTTGGTTACAGGTTTTAATGAAAAACTGTTTTTT CASSLVTGFNEKLFF
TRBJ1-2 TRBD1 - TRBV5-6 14 TGTGCCAGCAGCCCGGACAGGGGAATGTATGGCTACACCTTC CASSPDRGMYGYTF
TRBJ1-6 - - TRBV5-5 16 TGTGCCAGCAGCTTGGTTCGTCCCGGGGTAGGTTCACCCCTCCACTTT CASSLVRPGVGSPLHF
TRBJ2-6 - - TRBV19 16 TGTGCCAGTAGTAACCTAGGGGCAACTGGGGCCAACGTCCTGACTTTC CASSNLGATGANVLTF
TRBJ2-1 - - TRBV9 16 TGTGCCAGCAGCGTAAAAGTTGGAGAGTCTTTCAATGAGCAGTTCTTC CASSVKVGESFNEQFF
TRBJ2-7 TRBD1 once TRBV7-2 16 TGTGCCAGCAGCTTAGGGGGACAGGGGGCTGGCTACGAGCAGTACTTC CASSLGGQGAGYEQYF
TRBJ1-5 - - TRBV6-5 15 TGTGCCAGCAGAGTACAGGAAATCGGCAATCAGCCCCAGCATTTT CASRVQEIGNQPQHF
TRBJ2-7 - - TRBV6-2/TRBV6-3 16 TGTGCCAGCAGCGGGGCAACAGGAAAGGCGTCCTACGAGCAGTACTTC CASSGATGKASYEQYF
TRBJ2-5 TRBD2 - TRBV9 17 TGTGCCAGCAGCGTAAGTTTAGGGACTAGCGTCCAAGAGACCCAGTACTTC CASSVSLGTSVQETQYF
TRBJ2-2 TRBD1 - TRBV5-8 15 TGTGCCAGCAATCTCAGGGGGTTAGGCACCGGGGAGCTGTTTTTT CASNLRGLGTGELFF
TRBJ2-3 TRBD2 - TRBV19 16 TGTGCCAGTAGTAGACTAGCGGGAGGTGGCACAGATACGCAGTATTTT CASSRLAGGGTDTQYF
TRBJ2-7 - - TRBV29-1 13 TGCAGCGGTCGGGACTTGAACTCCTACGAGCAGTACTTC CSGRDLNSYEQYF
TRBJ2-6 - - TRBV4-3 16 TGCGCCAGCAGCCAAGATTCGTACTCTGGGGCCAACGTCCTGACTTTC CASSQDSYSGANVLTF
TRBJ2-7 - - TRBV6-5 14 TGTGCCAGCACCCCGAAGGGGGACTCCTACGAGCAGTACTTC CASTPKGDSYEQYF
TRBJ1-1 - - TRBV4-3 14 TGCGCCAGCAGCCTGAGTACAGGGAACACTGAAGCTTTCTTT CASSLSTGNTEAFF
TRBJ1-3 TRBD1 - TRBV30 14 TGTGCCTGGAGTAGTAGCAGGGGGGGAAACACCATATATTTT CAWSSSRGGNTIYF
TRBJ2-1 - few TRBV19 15 TGTGCCAGTAGTATGGGGGGGCTAGGAAACAATGAGCAGTTCTTC CASSMGGLGNNEQFF
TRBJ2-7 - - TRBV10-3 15 TGTGCCATCAGTGATGGTCAGGGAAAAGACTACGAGCAGTACTTC CAISDGQGKDYEQYF
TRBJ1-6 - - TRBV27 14 TGTGCCAGCACCTGGGCAGGCTACAGTTCACCCCTCCACTTT CASTWAGYSSPLHF
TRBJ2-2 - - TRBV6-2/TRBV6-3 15 TGTGCCAGCAGTTACTCGAAACAGGGAACCGGGGAGCTGTTTTTT CASSYSKQGTGELFF
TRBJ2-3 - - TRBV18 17 TGTGCCAGCTCACCAGGAATGACAGGAACTAGCACAGATACGCAGTATTTT CASSPGMTGTSTDTQYF
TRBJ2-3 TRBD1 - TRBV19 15 TGTGCCAGTAGTTCACGGGACAGAAACACAGATACGCAGTATTTT CASSSRDRNTDTQYF
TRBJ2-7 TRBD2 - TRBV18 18 TGTGCCAGCTCACCAATGGCCCGTGGGTTAGCGGGAGACCACGAGCAGTACTTC CASSPMARGLAGDHEQYF